A selection of T cell receptor beta chains follows, all from one sample in a study of blood T cell repertoires in COVID-19. Some clones are missing from TCRdb's copy, which holds only in-frame ones; the method was immunoSEQ multiplex PCR. The top ten clones hold roughly 2% of a sample with some 460,000 clones, 87% of them seen once. The sample comprised PBMCs or T cells enriched from blood (not recorded which). These receptors all come from a woman between 18 and 29 years old with acute COVID-19. Both conserved end residues are part of each CDR3. A D gene is named only where the DNA matches it firmly. The size field is filled for only some rows; it gives once, few, many or a size class.

TRBV7-8,.,.,TRBJ1-1,TGTGCCAGCAGCCGGCGGGGTGACACTGAAGCTTTCTTT,CASSRRGDTEAFF
TRBV7-2,.,.,TRBJ2-4,TGTGCCAGCAGCTTAAGCCTCAGGGAGGTGAACATTCAGTACTTC,CASSLSLREVNIQYF
TRBV18,.,TRBD2,TRBJ2-7,TGTGCCAGCTCGCCCCCGACTAGCGGAACCTACGAGCAGTACTTC,CASSPPTSGTYEQYF
TRBV5-1,.,TRBD1,TRBJ1-1,TGCGCCAGCAGCGAGACAGGGACCACTGAAGCTTTCTTT,CASSETGTTEAFF
TRBV11-2,.,.,TRBJ1-1,TGTGCCAGCACCCTTACGAGGAACACTGAAGCTTTCTTT,CASTLTRNTEAFF
TRBV6-5,.,TRBD2,TRBJ2-2,TGTGCCAGCGCCCTCGGGCGGGAGGACGGGGAGCTGTTTTTT,CASALGREDGELFF
TRBV7-2,.,TRBD1,TRBJ1-3,TGTGCCAGCAGCAAATACAGGGGGAGCTCTGGAAACACCATATATTTT,CASSKYRGSSGNTIYF
TRBV10-3,.,TRBD1,TRBJ1-2,TGTGCCATCAATACGCCCGGGACAGGGACCTATGGCTACACCTTC,CAINTPGTGTYGYTF
TRBV19,.,.,TRBJ2-1,TGTGCCAGTAGTATAGATAAGGGGGGGCCGTTCTTC,CASSIDKGGPFF
TRBV7-2,.,.,TRBJ2-3,TGTGCCAGCAGGATGACAGCGGGTACGCAGTATTTT,CASRMTAGTQYF
TRBV10-2,.,.,TRBJ2-7,TGCGCCAGCAGTGAGTCTGGTGCGGGGCTCTCCTACGAGCAGTACTTC,CASSESGAGLSYEQYF
TRBV14,.,.,TRBJ2-7,TGTGCCAGCAGCCAAGCGTCCGGGGGGCTGTACGACGAGCAGTACTTC,CASSQASGGLYDEQYF
TRBV18,few,.,TRBJ2-2,TGTGCCAGCTCATTCGGACAGAACACCGGGGAGCTGTTTTTT,CASSFGQNTGELFF
TRBV3-1/TRBV3-2,.,TRBD2,TRBJ2-5,TGTGCCAGCAGCCAAGGCCAGCGGGGGGGCCAAGAGACCCAGTACTTC,CASSQGQRGGQETQYF
TRBV28,.,TRBD1,TRBJ1-5,TGTGCCAGCAAACCGACAGGGTTAGAAAGTCAGCCCCAGCATTTT,CASKPTGLESQPQHF
TRBV27,.,TRBD1,TRBJ2-7,TGTGCCAGCAGTTTATTTCGGACAGGCTCCTACGAGCAGTACTTC,CASSLFRTGSYEQYF
TRBV27,.,.,TRBJ2-2,TGTGCCAGCAGTGCATCAGGGATCGGGGAGCTGTTTTTT,CASSASGIGELFF
TRBV9,.,.,TRBJ1-1,TGTGCCAGCAGCGTTTCGCCAGACACTGAAGCTTTCTTT,CASSVSPDTEAFF
TRBV4-3,few,.,TRBJ2-7,TGCGCCAGCAGCCAAGATCACAGGACCTACGAGCAGTACTTC,CASSQDHRTYEQYF
TRBV20-1,.,TRBD2,TRBJ2-1,TGCAGTGCTAGTTCGGGACTTTCGACTAGCGGGAGATACAATGAGCAGTTCTTC,CSASSGLSTSGRYNEQFF
TRBV3-1/TRBV3-2,.,.,TRBJ2-1,TGTGCCAGCAGCCACGAACAGGACCTATACAATGAGCAGTTCTTC,CASSHEQDLYNEQFF
TRBV14,.,TRBD1,TRBJ1-2,TGTGCCAGCAGCCGACTCGACAGGGGGACGGATGGCTACACCTTC,CASSRLDRGTDGYTF
TRBV7-9,.,.,TRBJ2-2,TGTGCCAGCAGGAGAGGAGCCGGGGAGCTGTTTTTT,CASRRGAGELFF
TRBV11-2,once,TRBD1,TRBJ2-7,TGTGCCAGCAGCTTAGGACAGGGTTTCGACGAGCAGTACTTC,CASSLGQGFDEQYF
TRBV28,.,.,TRBJ1-4,TGTGCCAGCAGCCAACGGGGGGTTGGTGAAAAACTGTTTTTT,CASSQRGVGEKLFF
TRBV19,.,TRBD2,TRBJ2-1,TGTGCCAGTAGTATAGCTGGGACTAGCGGGGGGAGCTCCTACAATGAGCAGTTCTTC,CASSIAGTSGGSSYNEQFF
TRBV5-4,.,TRBD1,TRBJ2-5,TGTGCCAGCAGGACGGGACAGCAAGAGACCCAGTACTTC,CASRTGQQETQYF
TRBV27,.,TRBD2,TRBJ2-5,TGTGCCAGCAGCTCCCCTAGCGGGGGGAGGGAGACCCAGTACTTC,CASSSPSGGRETQYF
TRBV2,.,.,TRBJ1-1,TGTGCCAGCAGTGAATTGGAGGTCTCGAACACTGAAGCTTTCTTT,CASSELEVSNTEAFF
TRBV2,.,.,TRBJ1-1,TGTGCCATACCCACAGAGCTGGGGAACACTGAAGCTTTCTTT,CAIPTELGNTEAFF
TRBV10-1,.,.,TRBJ2-7,TGCGCCAGCAGTGAGGGCTTTGGCGAGCAGTACTTC,CASSEGFGEQYF
TRBV10-3,.,.,TRBJ2-2,TGTGCCATCAGTGAGTCTGGGCACTTGAACACCGGGGAGCTGTTTTTT,CAISESGHLNTGELFF
TRBV27,.,.,TRBJ2-5,TGTGCCAGCAGTTTCCTGGCAGGGTCGGAGACCCAGTACTTC,CASSFLAGSETQYF
TRBV7-9,.,TRBD1,TRBJ2-7,TGTGCCAGCAGCTTTTCAGGGGGCCGCTACGAGCAGTACTTC,CASSFSGGRYEQYF
TRBV7-9,.,.,TRBJ1-2,TGTGCCAGCAGCTTAGCCGGGGAAATCGGTAGCTATGGCTACACCTTC,CASSLAGEIGSYGYTF
TRBV13,.,.,TRBJ2-7,TGTGCCAGCAGCTTCCTGGGGGGCTACGAGCAGTACTTC,CASSFLGGYEQYF
TRBV4-3,.,TRBD2,TRBJ2-3,TGCGCCAGCAGCCAGGACCGGACTAGCGGGAGAACAGATACGCAGTATTTT,CASSQDRTSGRTDTQYF
TRBV20-1,.,.,TRBJ2-3,TGCAGTGCTAGTCCGGGACTCACAGATACGCAGTATTTT,CSASPGLTDTQYF
TRBV7-2,.,TRBD1,TRBJ1-2,TGTGCCAGCAGCCCAAACCCGGACAGGGGCAACTATGGCTACACCTTC,CASSPNPDRGNYGYTF
TRBV4-1,.,.,TRBJ2-1,TGCGCCAGCAGCCAAGAGTCCAGGGCCTACAATGAGCAGTTCTTC,CASSQESRAYNEQFF
TRBV6-5,few,.,TRBJ1-6,TGTGCCAGCCACAGGGCCACAGGGCACTATTCACCCCTCCACTTT,CASHRATGHYSPLHF
TRBV5-5,once,.,TRBJ2-7,TGTGCCAGCAGCACAAGCGGGTCCTCCTACGAGCAGTACTTC,CASSTSGSSYEQYF
TRBV7-2,.,TRBD1,TRBJ2-3,TGTGCCAGCAGTGACCGGGACAGGGCCTACCCAGATACGCAGTATTTT,CASSDRDRAYPDTQYF
TRBV28,.,.,TRBJ2-3,TGTGCCAGCGCCCTCCAGGGGGATACGCAGTATTTT,CASALQGDTQYF
TRBV6-2/TRBV6-3,.,TRBD2,TRBJ2-7,TGTGCCAGCAGTTACTCGAAGGCGGGCGGGAGCGAAGACGAGCAGTACTTC,CASSYSKAGGSEDEQYF
TRBV29-1,.,.,TRBJ1-1,TGCAGCGTCCTCCTGCCTCGGCGAGGCACTGAAGCTTTCTTT,CSVLLPRRGTEAFF
TRBV4-3,many,TRBD2,TRBJ2-7,TGCGCCAGCAGCCAAGAATCTCGAGCGGGAGGGCCTCAGGGCGAGCAGTACTTC,CASSQESRAGGPQGEQYF
TRBV6-5,.,.,TRBJ1-5,TGTGCCAGCAGTTGGGCAGGGGACGGGCAGCCCCAGCATTTT,CASSWAGDGQPQHF
TRBV18,.,TRBD1,TRBJ1-2,TGTGCCAGCTCACCAGGGACAGCTCAAACCTTACTCTATGGCTACACCTTC,CASSPGTAQTLLYGYTF
TRBV19,.,.,TRBJ2-7,TGTGCCAGTAGTATAAACGGGGAAAACGAGCAGTACTTC,CASSINGENEQYF
TRBV5-8,.,TRBD2,TRBJ2-3,TGTGCCAGCACAAACCCCCGGGAGGGCCATGCAGATACGCAGTATTTT,CASTNPREGHADTQYF
TRBV2,.,.,TRBJ1-4,TGTGCCAGCAGCAAAGTCGGGTCCGGAGGGGAAAAACTGTTTTTT,CASSKVGSGGEKLFF
TRBV11-2,few,TRBD1,TRBJ1-6,TGTGCCAGCAGCGAGGACAGGGGTAGACCCCTCCACTTT,CASSEDRGRPLHF
TRBV9,.,TRBD2,TRBJ2-1,TGTGCCAGCAGCTTAGATAGCGGGACCTCCTACAATGAGCAGTTCTTC,CASSLDSGTSYNEQFF
TRBV6-2/TRBV6-3,.,.,TRBJ2-7,TGTGCCAGCAGTTACCTCTCCGAGCAGTACTTC,CASSYLSEQYF